The T cell receptor beta chain under discussion was sequenced for a study of T cells in localized non-small cell lung cancer. Study-level points and caveats: Adjacent uninvolved lung tissue had the highest T cell clonality, exceeding tumor. A median about 56 of the top 100 tumor clones appeared in adjacent lung. Patients showing higher blood T cell density tended to see longer overall survival.

Clones were read by immunoSEQ multiplex PCR, and TCRdb kept only the in-frame ones, dropping some. The sample has 20,000 to 25,000 clones, 75% to 90% seen once. The CDR3 length is 16 residues. Germline V lookup: CDR1 MNHEY, CDR2 SVGAGI. V gave up 2 bases and J gave up 0 bases, with 11 bases separating them. In this sample, this clone turned up a few times. Its antigen is as yet unknown. The specimen comprised PBMCs, sampled before any cancer treatment. The receptor's source is a man aged 40-75 years with stage II squamous cell lung carcinoma. The V call is TRBV6-5, the J call TRBJ1-5; D is undetermined. CDR3 region: CASSYQKPPSNQPQHF. The DNA for the CDR3 is TGTGCCAGCAGTTACCAGAAGCCCCCTAGCAATCAGCCCCAGCATTTT.